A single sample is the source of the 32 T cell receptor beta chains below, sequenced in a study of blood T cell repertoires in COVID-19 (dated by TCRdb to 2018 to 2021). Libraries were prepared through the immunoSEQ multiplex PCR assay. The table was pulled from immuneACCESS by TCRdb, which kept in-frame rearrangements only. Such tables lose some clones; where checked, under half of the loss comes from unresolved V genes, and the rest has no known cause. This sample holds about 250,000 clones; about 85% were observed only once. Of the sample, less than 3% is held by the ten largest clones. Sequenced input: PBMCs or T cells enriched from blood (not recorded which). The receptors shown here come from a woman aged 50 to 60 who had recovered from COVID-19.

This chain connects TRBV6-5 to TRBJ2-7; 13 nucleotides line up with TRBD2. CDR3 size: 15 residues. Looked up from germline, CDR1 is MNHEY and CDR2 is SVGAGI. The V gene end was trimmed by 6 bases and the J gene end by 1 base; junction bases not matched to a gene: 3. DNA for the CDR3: TGTGCCAGCAGGGGGGGACTAGCGGGGTCCTACGAGCAGTACTTC. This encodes CASRGGLAGSYEQYF.

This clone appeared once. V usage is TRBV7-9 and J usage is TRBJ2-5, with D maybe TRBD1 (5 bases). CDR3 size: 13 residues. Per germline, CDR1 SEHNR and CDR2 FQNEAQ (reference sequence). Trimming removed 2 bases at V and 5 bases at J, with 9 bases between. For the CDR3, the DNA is TGTGCCAGCAGCTTACAGGGTCTGGAGACCCAGTACTTC. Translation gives CASSLQGLETQYF.

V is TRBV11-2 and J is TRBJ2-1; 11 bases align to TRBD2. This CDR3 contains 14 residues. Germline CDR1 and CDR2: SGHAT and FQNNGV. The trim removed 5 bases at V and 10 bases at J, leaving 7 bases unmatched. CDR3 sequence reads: CASSENSGRGEQFF. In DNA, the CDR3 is TGTGCCAGCAGCGAAAATAGCGGGAGGGGAGAGCAGTTCTTC.

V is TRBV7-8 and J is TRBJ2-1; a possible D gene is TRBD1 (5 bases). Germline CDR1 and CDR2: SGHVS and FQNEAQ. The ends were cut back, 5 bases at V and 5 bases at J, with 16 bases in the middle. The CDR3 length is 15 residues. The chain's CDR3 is CASSGRTDTHNEQFF. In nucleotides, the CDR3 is TGTGCCAGCAGCGGACGGACGGACACCCACAATGAGCAGTTCTTC.

The CDR3 loop is CASSIVNRENEKLFF. DNA for the CDR3: TGTGCCAGTAGTATAGTCAACAGAGAAAATGAAAAACTGTTTTTT. The chain is built from TRBV19 and TRBJ1-4; D gene uncertain. Per the germline V gene, CDR1 is LNHDA and CDR2 is SQIVND (reference sequence). The CDR3 is 15 amino acids. Deletions cut 1 base from V and 5 bases from J, with 11 bases between. Variable domain in full (rest from reference TRBV19 and TRBJ1-4): DGGITQSPKYLFRKEGQNVTLSCEQNLNHDAMYWYRQDPGQGLRLIYYSQIVNDFQKGDIAEGYSVSREKKESFPLTVTSAQKNPTAFYLCASSIVNRENEKLFFGSGTQLSVL.

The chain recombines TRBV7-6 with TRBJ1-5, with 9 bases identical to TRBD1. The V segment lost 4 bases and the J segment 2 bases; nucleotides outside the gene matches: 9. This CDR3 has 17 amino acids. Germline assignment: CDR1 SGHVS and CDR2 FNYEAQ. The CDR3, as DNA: TGTGCCAGCAGCTCGGACAGGGGAATAGCGGGCAATCAGCCCCAGCATTTT. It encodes CASSSDRGIAGNQPQHF. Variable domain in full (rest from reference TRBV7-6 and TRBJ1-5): GAGVSQSPRYKVTKRGQDVALRCDPISGHVSLYWYRQALGQGPEFLTYFNYEAQQDKSGLPNDRFSAERPEGSISTLTIQRTEQRDSAMYRCASSSDRGIAGNQPQHFGDGTRLSIL.

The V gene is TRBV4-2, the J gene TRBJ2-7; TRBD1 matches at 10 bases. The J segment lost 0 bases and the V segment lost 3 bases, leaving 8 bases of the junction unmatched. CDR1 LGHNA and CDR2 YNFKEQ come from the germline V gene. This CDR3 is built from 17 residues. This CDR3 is CASSHRGQGIYSYEQYF. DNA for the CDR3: TGTGCCAGCAGCCATCGGGGACAGGGGATTTACTCCTACGAGCAGTACTTC.

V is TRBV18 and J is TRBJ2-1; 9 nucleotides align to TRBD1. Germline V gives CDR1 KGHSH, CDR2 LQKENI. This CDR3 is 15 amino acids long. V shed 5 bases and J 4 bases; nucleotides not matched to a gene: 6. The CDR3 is CASSSVGTGYNEQFF. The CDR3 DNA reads TGTGCCAGCTCAAGCGTGGGGACAGGGTACAATGAGCAGTTCTTC.

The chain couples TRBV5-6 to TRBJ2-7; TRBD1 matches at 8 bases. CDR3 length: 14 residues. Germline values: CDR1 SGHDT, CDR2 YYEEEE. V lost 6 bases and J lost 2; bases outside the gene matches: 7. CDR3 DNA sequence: TGTGCCAGCAACAAAGGACAGGGACCCTACGAGCAGTACTTC. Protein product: CASNKGQGPYEQYF.

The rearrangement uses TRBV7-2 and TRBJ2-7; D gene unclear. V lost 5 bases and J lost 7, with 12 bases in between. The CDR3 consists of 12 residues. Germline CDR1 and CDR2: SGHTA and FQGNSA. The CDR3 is CASSPHSLEQYF. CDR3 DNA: TGTGCCAGCAGCCCACATTCCCTGGAGCAGTACTTC.

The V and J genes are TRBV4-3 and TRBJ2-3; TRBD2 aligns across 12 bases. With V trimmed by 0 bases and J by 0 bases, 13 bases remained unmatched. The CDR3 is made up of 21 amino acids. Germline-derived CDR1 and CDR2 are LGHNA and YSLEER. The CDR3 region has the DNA TGCGCCAGCAGCCAAGATCCCCCAGGGCTAGCGGGAGGGACTAGCACAGATACGCAGTATTTT. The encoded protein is CASSQDPPGLAGGTSTDTQYF.

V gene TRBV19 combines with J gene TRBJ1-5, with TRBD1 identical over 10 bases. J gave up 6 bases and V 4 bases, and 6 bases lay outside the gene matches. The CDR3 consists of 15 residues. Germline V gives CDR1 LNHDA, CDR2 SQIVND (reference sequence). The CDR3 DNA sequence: TGTGCCAGTAGTAAAGCCGGACAGGGGGTTCAGCCCCAGCATTTT. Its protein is CASSKAGQGVQPQHF.

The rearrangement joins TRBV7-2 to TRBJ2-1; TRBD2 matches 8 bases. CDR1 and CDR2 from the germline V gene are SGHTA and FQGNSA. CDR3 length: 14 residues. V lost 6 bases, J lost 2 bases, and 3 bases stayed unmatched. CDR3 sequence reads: CASRRLAPYNEQFF. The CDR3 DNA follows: TGTGCCAGCAGAAGACTAGCGCCCTACAATGAGCAGTTCTTC.

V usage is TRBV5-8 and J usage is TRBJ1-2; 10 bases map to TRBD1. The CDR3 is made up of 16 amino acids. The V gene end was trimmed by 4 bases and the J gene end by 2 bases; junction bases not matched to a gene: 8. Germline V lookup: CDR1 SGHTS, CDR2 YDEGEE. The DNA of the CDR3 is TGTGCCAGCAGCCGTGGGACAGGGGTTTACAACTATGGCTACACCTTC. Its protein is CASSRGTGVYNYGYTF.

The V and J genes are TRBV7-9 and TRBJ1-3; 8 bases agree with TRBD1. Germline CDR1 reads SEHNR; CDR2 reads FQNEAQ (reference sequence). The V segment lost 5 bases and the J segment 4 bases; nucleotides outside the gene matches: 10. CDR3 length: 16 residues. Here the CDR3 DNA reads TGTGCCAGCAGCCTCCCAGGACAGGGTCTGGGAAACACCATATATTTT. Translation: CASSLPGQGLGNTIYF.

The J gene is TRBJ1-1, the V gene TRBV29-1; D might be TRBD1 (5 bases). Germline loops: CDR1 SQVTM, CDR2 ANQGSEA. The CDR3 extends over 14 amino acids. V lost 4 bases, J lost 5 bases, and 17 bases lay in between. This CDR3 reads CSVGEAGGLTEAFF. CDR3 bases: TGCAGCGTTGGAGAGGCGGGGGGGTTGACTGAAGCTTTCTTT.

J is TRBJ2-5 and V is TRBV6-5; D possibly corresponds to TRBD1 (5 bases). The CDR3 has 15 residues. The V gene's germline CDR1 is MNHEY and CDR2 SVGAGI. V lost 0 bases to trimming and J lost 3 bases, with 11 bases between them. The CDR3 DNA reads TGTGCCAGCAGTTACTCTGGACACGCAGAAGAGACCCAGTACTTC. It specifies CASSYSGHAEETQYF.

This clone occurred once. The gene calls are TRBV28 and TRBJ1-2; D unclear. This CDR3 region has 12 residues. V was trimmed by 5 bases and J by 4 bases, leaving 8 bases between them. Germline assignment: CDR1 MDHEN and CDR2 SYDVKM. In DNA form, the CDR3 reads TGTGCCAGCAGTCCCGGTATCTATGGCTACACCTTC. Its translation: CASSPGIYGYTF.

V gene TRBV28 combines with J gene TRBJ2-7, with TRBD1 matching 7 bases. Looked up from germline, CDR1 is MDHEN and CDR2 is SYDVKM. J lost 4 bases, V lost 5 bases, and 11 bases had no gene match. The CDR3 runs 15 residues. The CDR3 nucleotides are TGTGCCAGCAGTCCCCGGGACAGAGAAGTTTACGAGCAGTACTTC. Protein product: CASSPRDREVYEQYF.

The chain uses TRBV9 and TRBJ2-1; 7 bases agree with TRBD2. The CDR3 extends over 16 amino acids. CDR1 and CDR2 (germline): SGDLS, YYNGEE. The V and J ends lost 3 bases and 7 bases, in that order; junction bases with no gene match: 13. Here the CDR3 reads CASSAGGAGRSNEQFF. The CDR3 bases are TGTGCCAGCAGCGCGGGGGGAGCGGGCCGATCTAATGAGCAGTTCTTC.

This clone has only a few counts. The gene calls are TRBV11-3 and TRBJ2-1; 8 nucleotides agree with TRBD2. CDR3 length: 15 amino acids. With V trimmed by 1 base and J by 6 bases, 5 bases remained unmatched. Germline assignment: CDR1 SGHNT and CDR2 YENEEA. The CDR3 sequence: CASSLASLAGNEQFF. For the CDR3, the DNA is TGTGCCAGCAGCTTAGCATCGCTAGCGGGCAATGAGCAGTTCTTC.

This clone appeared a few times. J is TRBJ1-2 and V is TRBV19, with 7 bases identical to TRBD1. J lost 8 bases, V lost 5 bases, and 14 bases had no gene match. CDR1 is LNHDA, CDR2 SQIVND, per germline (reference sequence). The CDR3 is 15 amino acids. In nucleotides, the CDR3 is TGTGCCAGTAGTGTCCTGGGACAGCCTCGTTTAGGCTACACCTTC. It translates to CASSVLGQPRLGYTF.

This CDR3 is CASSPTGSYGYTF. The DNA for the CDR3 is TGTGCCAGCAGCCCGACAGGGTCCTATGGCTACACCTTC. The rearrangement links TRBV28 to TRBJ1-2; 7 nucleotides agree with TRBD1. CDR3 length equals 13 residues. With V trimmed by 6 bases and J by 4 bases, 5 bases remained unmatched. The germline gives CDR1 MDHEN, CDR2 SYDVKM.

DNA of the CDR3: TGCGCCAGCAGCTTGGAAAGACGCGGGAGGGAGAACACCGGGGAGCTGTTTTTT. This codes for CASSLERRGRENTGELFF. The rearrangement uses TRBV5-1 and TRBJ2-2, with TRBD2 matching 9 bases. CDR1 SGHRS and CDR2 YFSETQ come from the germline V gene. V shed 0 bases and J 1 base; nucleotides not matched to a gene: 7. This CDR3 has 18 residues. The whole variable domain, filled in from reference TRBV5-1 and TRBJ2-2, reads KAGVTQTPRYLIKTRGQQVTLSCSPISGHRSVSWYQQTPGQGLQFLFEYFSETQRNKGNFPGRFSGRQFSNSRSEMNVSTLELGDSALYLCASSLERRGRENTGELFFGEGSRLTVL.

CDR3 in amino acids: CASSQEANRRGAFF. The CDR3 DNA reads TGTGCCAGCAGCCAAGAAGCCAACCGACGAGGGGCTTTCTTT. This chain links TRBV4-2 with TRBJ1-1, with D uncertain. The V end was cut by 0 bases, the J end by 11 bases, with 16 bases between. The CDR3 covers 14 residues. Germline lookup yields CDR1 LGHNA and CDR2 YNFKEQ.

Written as DNA, the CDR3 is TGTGCCAGCAGCCTACAGGGACCGAACACCGGGGAGCTGTTTTTT. Translation gives CASSLQGPNTGELFF. The genes are TRBV7-2 and TRBJ2-2, with D perhaps matching TRBD1 (6 bases). Deletions cut 5 bases from V and 0 bases from J, with 10 bases between. Germline V lookup: CDR1 SGHTA, CDR2 FQGNSA. The CDR3 has 15 residues.

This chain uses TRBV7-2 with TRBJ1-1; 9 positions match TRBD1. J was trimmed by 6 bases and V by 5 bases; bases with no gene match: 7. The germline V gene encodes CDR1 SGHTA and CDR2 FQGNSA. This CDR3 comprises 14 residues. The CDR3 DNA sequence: TGTGCCAGCAGCCAGGACAGGGGAGTCTCTGAAGCTTTCTTT. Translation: CASSQDRGVSEAFF.

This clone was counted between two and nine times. DNA of the CDR3: TGTGCCAGCAGCCAAAGGAGTCCGATGAACACCGGGGAGCTGTTTTTT. Its translation is CASSQRSPMNTGELFF. The chain has TRBV7-2 and TRBJ2-2; D is unclear. Trimming cost V 5 bases and J 1 base, with 14 bases left between them. The CDR3 covers 16 residues. From germline, CDR1 is SGHTA and CDR2 FQGNSA.

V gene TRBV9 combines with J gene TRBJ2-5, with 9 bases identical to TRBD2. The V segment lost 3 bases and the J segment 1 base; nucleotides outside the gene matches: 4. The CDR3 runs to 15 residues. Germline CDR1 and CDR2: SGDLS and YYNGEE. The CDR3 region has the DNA TGTGCCAGCAGCGCCGCGGGACTAGCCCAAGAGACCCAGTACTTC. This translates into CASSAAGLAQETQYF.

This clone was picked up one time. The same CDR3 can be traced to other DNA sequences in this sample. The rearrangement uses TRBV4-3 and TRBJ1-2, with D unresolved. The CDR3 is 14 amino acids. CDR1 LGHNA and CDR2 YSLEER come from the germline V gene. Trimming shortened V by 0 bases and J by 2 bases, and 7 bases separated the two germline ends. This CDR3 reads CASSQDRRNYGYTF. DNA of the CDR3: TGCGCCAGCAGCCAAGATAGGAGGAACTATGGCTACACCTTC.

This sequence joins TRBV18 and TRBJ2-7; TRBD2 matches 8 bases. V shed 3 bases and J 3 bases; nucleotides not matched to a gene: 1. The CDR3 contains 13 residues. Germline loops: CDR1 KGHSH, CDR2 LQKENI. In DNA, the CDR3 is TGTGCCAGCTCACCCACTAGCGGCTACGAGCAGTACTTC. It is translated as CASSPTSGYEQYF.

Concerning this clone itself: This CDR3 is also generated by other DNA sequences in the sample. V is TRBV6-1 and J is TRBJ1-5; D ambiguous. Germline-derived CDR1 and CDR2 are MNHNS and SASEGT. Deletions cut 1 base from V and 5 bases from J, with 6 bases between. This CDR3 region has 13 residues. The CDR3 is CASSEGGYQPQHF. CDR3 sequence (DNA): TGTGCCAGCAGTGAAGGCGGGTATCAGCCCCAGCATTTT.